This T cell receptor beta chain came from a study of T cells in Graves' hyperthyroidism and ophthalmopathy. Study-level findings and limits: Most thyroid clonotypes that were expanded above 0.001 also turned up in blood.

Template material for amplifying TCR beta CDR3 regions consisted of RNA transcripts. With the HTBI primer set, the TCR CDR3 went through a first round of RT-PCR. TCRdb redid the calling of the multiplex PCR reads with MiXCR, one entry per CDR3 protein. Of some 400,000 distinct CDR3 sequences in the sample, about a fifth are singletons; the top ten hold 3% to 4%. J gave up 3 bases and V 4 bases, and 14 bases lay outside the gene matches. The CDR3 is made up of 17 amino acids. The germline V gene encodes CDR1 MGHRA and CDR2 YSYEKL. To note about this clonotype: As yet, its antigen is unknown.

A patient was excluded if there was uncontrolled infection, other autoimmune disease, pregnancy or lactation. This clonotype originated in a woman aged 18-29 years with Graves' hyperthyroidism. The rearrangement links TRBV4-1 to TRBJ2-5; 7 nucleotides agree with TRBD1. Sequencing was done on a sample of blood. In DNA, the CDR3 is TGCGCCAGCAGCCCCTCCATAACTCGGACAGGCAAAGAGACCCAGTACTTC. It codes for CASSPSITRTGKETQYF.